These 31 T cell receptor beta chains were all obtained from the same sample, sequenced in a study of blood T cell repertoires in COVID-19. Data came from immunoSEQ multiplex PCR; TCRdb stores just in-frame clones and leaves some out. The sample shows roughly 290,000 clones, 75% to 95% of them seen only once. Sequenced: peripheral blood. The receptors shown here come from a woman aged 25-40 years with COVID-19, enrolled during active disease.

The chain combines TRBV5-1 with TRBJ2-5, with 14 bases matching TRBD2. The germline V gene has CDR1 SGHRS and CDR2 YFSETQ. The CDR3 has 16 amino acids. The ends lost 4 bases at V and 5 bases at J; junction bases unmatched: 7. CDR3 sequence reads: CASSTTSGRAGETQYF. The CDR3, as DNA: TGCGCCAGCAGCACGACTAGCGGGAGGGCGGGGGAGACCCAGTACTTC.

The chain links TRBV19 to TRBJ2-7, with 7 positions matching TRBD1. The CDR3 runs 15 residues. CDR1 is LNHDA, CDR2 SQIVND, per germline (reference sequence). V shed 4 bases and J 3 bases; nucleotides not matched to a gene: 9. CDR3: CASSKSTGYNYEQYF. The CDR3 DNA is TGTGCCAGTAGTAAATCGACAGGGTATAACTACGAGCAGTACTTC. The full variable domain, its missing parts supplied by reference TRBV19 and TRBJ2-7, is DGGITQSPKYLFRKEGQNVTLSCEQNLNHDAMYWYRQDPGQGLRLIYYSQIVNDFQKGDIAEGYSVSREKKESFPLTVTSAQKNPTAFYLCASSKSTGYNYEQYFGPGTRLTVT.

The CDR3 here is CASSTSGEGTEAFF. The CDR3 nucleotides read TGTGCCAGCAGCACATCCGGGGAGGGTACTGAAGCTTTCTTT. This sequence joins TRBV9 and TRBJ1-1, with unresolved D. The germline V gene has CDR1 SGDLS and CDR2 YYNGEE. V was trimmed by 4 bases and J by 5 bases, leaving 15 bases between them. The CDR3 has 14 amino acids.

V is TRBV15 and J is TRBJ1-4, with D maybe TRBD1 (5 bases). V shed 0 bases and J shed 10 bases, with 12 bases lying between them. This CDR3 region has 14 residues. CDR1 LNHNV and CDR2 YYDKDF come from the germline V gene (reference sequence). The DNA of the CDR3 is TGTGCCACCAGCAGAGATGGAAGGGGTCGAAAACTGTTTTTT. It codes for CATSRDGRGRKLFF.

The V call is TRBV18, the J call TRBJ1-1, with D uncertain. The V end lost 0 bases, the J end lost 8 bases, and 13 bases lay between the germline ends. There are 14 residues in the CDR3. CDR1 KGHSH and CDR2 LQKENI come from the germline V gene. CDR3 coding DNA: TGTGCCAGCTCACCACCGTTTTATCCCGGGGAAGCTTTCTTT. It specifies CASSPPFYPGEAFF. The full variable domain, with the rest looked up from reference TRBV18 and TRBJ1-1, is NAGVMQNPRHLVRRRGQEARLRCSPMKGHSHVYWYRQLPEEGLKFMVYLQKENIIDESGMPKERFSAEFPKEGPSILRIQQVVRGDSAAYFCASSPPFYPGEAFFGQGTRLTVV.

The V and J genes are TRBV19 and TRBJ1-5; 10 bases agree with TRBD1. The germline V gene has CDR1 LNHDA and CDR2 SQIVND (reference sequence). The CDR3 is 18 residues long. With 6 bases clipped from V and 3 bases from J, the junction kept 14 bases outside the gene matches. The CDR3 region has the DNA TGTGCCAGTAGCATGGGGACAGGGGCCCCGAGGGCCAATCAGCCCCAGCATTTT. It encodes CASSMGTGAPRANQPQHF.

For the CDR3, the DNA is TGTGCCAGCAGCCCGGCAGGAGGAAACACCATATATTTT. Its protein product is CASSPAGGNTIYF. The chain uses TRBV14 and TRBJ1-3; D remains unclear. The germline CDR1 and CDR2 sequences are SGHDN and FVKESK. The CDR3 covers 13 residues. V lost 4 bases and J 4 bases, leaving 8 bases between the germline ends.

This clone was seen a single time. The chain links TRBV19 to TRBJ2-2; TRBD2 is a possible D gene (5 bases). The length of the CDR3 is 15 residues. V was cut by 1 base and J by 1 base, with 7 bases left in between. CDR1 is LNHDA, CDR2 SQIVND, per germline (reference sequence). The CDR3 loop is CASSIGAVNTGELFF. The CDR3 nucleotides read TGTGCCAGTAGTATAGGAGCGGTGAACACCGGGGAGCTGTTTTTT.

The count of this clone is one. V is TRBV3-1 (or the pseudogene TRBV3-2) and J is TRBJ2-1; 12 bases map to TRBD2. Germline trimming cut 4 bases from V and 7 bases from J; bases unmatched to any gene: 8. The CDR3 has 16 residues. Germline loops: CDR1 LGHDT, CDR2 YNNKEL (reference sequence). CDR3 coding DNA: TGTGCCAGCAGCCCCCGGACTAGCGGGACAGGAAATGAGCAGTTCTTC. Amino acids: CASSPRTSGTGNEQFF.

The chain links TRBV2 to TRBJ2-5; D call uncertain. The germline V gene has CDR1 SNHLY and CDR2 FYNNEI. The V end was cut by 8 bases, the J end by 5 bases, with 6 bases between. This CDR3 is built from 10 residues. CDR3 sequence reads: CASWSETQYF. CDR3 DNA: TGTGCCAGCTGGAGCGAGACCCAGTACTTC. Using reference TRBV2 and TRBJ2-5 for the parts outside the CDR3, the full variable domain is EPEVTQTPSHQVTQMGQEVILRCVPISNHLYFYWYRQILGQKVEFLVSFYNNEISEKSEIFDDQFSVERPDGSNFTLKIRSTKLEDSAMYFCASWSETQYFGPGTRLLVL.

The V gene is TRBV28, the J gene TRBJ1-2; TRBD1 aligns across 10 bases. The CDR3 totals 15 residues. Germline CDR1 reads MDHEN; CDR2 reads SYDVKM. The J segment lost 3 bases and the V segment lost 8 bases, leaving 9 bases of the junction unmatched. CDR3 coding DNA: TGTGCCAGCGGAGTACCCGGGACAGGGGACTATGGCTACACCTTC. It encodes CASGVPGTGDYGYTF.

About this clone: This same CDR3 is encoded by further DNA sequences in the sample. This rearrangement joins TRBV11-2 to TRBJ2-3; D not resolved. This CDR3 comprises 13 residues. V lost 2 bases, J lost 1 base, and 4 bases lay in between. Germline lookup yields CDR1 SGHAT and CDR2 FQNNGV. The CDR3 DNA sequence: TGTGCCAGCAGCTTACAGGGCACAGATACGCAGTATTTT. Amino acid sequence: CASSLQGTDTQYF. Full variable domain (remainder filled in from reference TRBV11-2 and TRBJ2-3): EAGVAQSPRYKIIEKRQSVAFWCNPISGHATLYWYQQILGQGPKLLIQFQNNGVVDDSQLPKDRFSAERLKGVDSTLKIQPAKLEDSAVYLCASSLQGTDTQYFGPGTRLTVL.

This clone was picked up one time. The chain carries TRBV29-1 and TRBJ2-1, with D perhaps TRBD2 (6 bases). V was trimmed by 6 bases and J by 4 bases, leaving 16 bases between them. Germline loops: CDR1 SQVTM, CDR2 ANQGSEA. The CDR3 contains 14 residues. CDR3 nucleotide sequence: TGCAGCGTCATAAGACTAGGGAAATACAATGAGCAGTTCTTC. Its protein product is CSVIRLGKYNEQFF.

V and J are TRBV11-3 and TRBJ2-5; TRBD2 agrees at 14 bases. From germline, CDR1 is SGHNT and CDR2 YENEEA. The CDR3 length is 15 residues. V was clipped by 5 bases and J by 5 bases; unmatched bases: 4. The CDR3 sequence is CASSPGTSGSETQYF. The CDR3 DNA follows: TGTGCCAGCAGCCCTGGGACTAGCGGGAGTGAGACCCAGTACTTC. The full variable domain, its missing parts supplied by reference TRBV11-3 and TRBJ2-5, is EAGVVQSPRYKIIEKKQPVAFWCNPISGHNTLYWYLQNLGQGPELLIRYENEEAVDDSQLPKDRFSAERLKGVDSTLKIQPAELGDSAVYLCASSPGTSGSETQYFGPGTRLLVL.

The rearrangement uses TRBV4-1 and TRBJ2-7, with 8 nucleotides matching TRBD2. V trimming: 3 bases; J trimming: 1 base; junction bases outside the gene matches: 11. This CDR3 is 17 amino acids long. CDR1 MGHRA and CDR2 YSYEKL come from the germline V gene. CDR3 bases: TGCGCCAGCAGCCAGATGGGGTCGGGGGGGTCATCCTACGAGCAGTACTTC. Protein product: CASSQMGSGGSSYEQYF.

The V call is TRBV12-3 or TRBV12-4, the J call TRBJ1-1; D remains ambiguous. Trimming cost V 6 bases and J 3 bases, with 11 bases left between them. The CDR3 runs to 13 residues. In DNA form, the CDR3 reads TGTGCCAGCAGCCTCGAAAGCTACACTGAAGCTTTCTTT. Protein: CASSLESYTEAFF.

This clone was seen just once. The gene calls are TRBV2 and TRBJ2-1; 9 nucleotides align to TRBD2. Germline-derived CDR1 and CDR2 are SNHLY and FYNNEI. The V gene end was trimmed by 5 bases and the J gene end by 0 bases; junction bases not matched to a gene: 8. This CDR3 has 17 residues. The CDR3 nucleotides are TGTGCCAGCAGTCCTAGGACTAGCGCGAGCTCCTACAATGAGCAGTTCTTC. Protein sequence: CASSPRTSASSYNEQFF.

The chain recombines TRBV6-5 with TRBJ1-1; 7 bases align to TRBD1. Trimming at V came to 8 bases and at J to 4 bases, leaving 7 bases not matched to a gene. The CDR3 spans 13 residues. Per the germline V gene, CDR1 is MNHEY and CDR2 is SVGAGI. CDR3 sequence (DNA): TGTGCCAGCTTCAAACAGGGGTTCACTGAAGCTTTCTTT. Translating it yields CASFKQGFTEAFF.

This clone showed up just once. This chain uses TRBV3-1 (or the pseudogene TRBV3-2) with TRBJ2-7; 8 bases are shared with TRBD2. This CDR3 region has 15 residues. Germline CDR1 reads LGHDT; CDR2 reads YNNKEL (reference sequence). The V segment lost 3 bases and the J segment 2 bases; nucleotides outside the gene matches: 6. The CDR3 coding sequence is TGTGCCAGCAGCCACGGGGGGGAGGGCGCCTACGAGCAGTACTTC. This codes for CASSHGGEGAYEQYF.

The rearrangement links TRBV5-1 to TRBJ1-2, with 8 positions matching TRBD1. The junction had 5 bases not matched to a gene; V was cut back by 2 bases and J by 8 bases. In germline, CDR1 is SGHRS, CDR2 YFSETQ. CDR3 length: 13 residues. DNA for the CDR3: TGCGCCAGCAGCTTCCAGGGGGCGGAGGGCTACACCTTC. Translating gives CASSFQGAEGYTF.

The chain is built from TRBV11-2 and TRBJ1-5, with 7 bases that match TRBD1. The ends lost 1 base at V and 1 base at J; junction bases unmatched: 4. The CDR3 spans 16 residues. Germline V CDR1 and CDR2: SGHAT, FQNNGV. The CDR3: CASSLVGRGSNQPQHF. CDR3 sequence (DNA): TGTGCCAGCAGCTTAGTAGGCAGGGGGAGCAATCAGCCCCAGCATTTT.

This chain uses TRBV27 with TRBJ2-7, with D possibly matching TRBD2 (5 bases). CDR1 MNHEY and CDR2 SMNVEV come from the germline V gene (reference sequence). V was pared by 7 bases and J by 4 bases, with 11 bases between. The CDR3 spans 12 residues. The CDR3 is CASTPSGYEQYF. CDR3 sequence (DNA): TGTGCCAGCACCCCATCGGGATACGAGCAGTACTTC.

J is TRBJ2-1 and V is TRBV3-1 (or the pseudogene TRBV3-2), with 10 bases identical to TRBD1. This CDR3 contains 14 residues. With V trimmed by 11 bases and J by 7 bases, 11 bases remained unmatched. The germline gives CDR1 LGHDT, CDR2 YNNKEL (reference sequence). CDR3 sequence reads: CASGGTGARNEQFF. In DNA, the CDR3 is TGTGCCTCGGGGGGGACAGGGGCTCGGAATGAGCAGTTCTTC.

The chain couples TRBV11-2 to TRBJ2-7; 13 bases align to TRBD2. The CDR3 is 15 residues long. Germline lookup yields CDR1 SGHAT and CDR2 FQNNGV. Losses at the gene ends were 6 bases for V and 1 base for J; bases not matched to a gene: 3. The CDR3 protein is CASSWTSGSSYEQYF. DNA of the CDR3: TGTGCCAGCAGTTGGACTAGCGGGAGTTCCTACGAGCAGTACTTC.

This rearrangement joins TRBV9 to TRBJ2-3, with TRBD2 matching over 9 bases. The CDR3 extends over 17 amino acids. Germline CDR1 reads SGDLS; CDR2 reads YYNGEE. The V gene end was trimmed by 0 bases and the J gene end by 3 bases; junction bases not matched to a gene: 8. The CDR3 sequence is CASSVGSGRYGTDTQYF. CDR3 sequence (DNA): TGTGCCAGCAGCGTAGGGAGCGGGAGGTATGGTACAGATACGCAGTATTTT.

The chain joins TRBV5-1 to TRBJ1-1, with 10 positions matching TRBD1. Trimming removed 8 bases from V and 4 bases from J; junction bases left unmatched: 5. Per the germline V gene, CDR1 is SGHRS and CDR2 is YFSETQ. The CDR3 runs to 13 residues. The DNA of the CDR3 is TGCGCCAGTGGGACAGGGGATCCCACTGAAGCTTTCTTT. Translation gives CASGTGDPTEAFF. Variable domain in full (rest from reference TRBV5-1 and TRBJ1-1): KAGVTQTPRYLIKTRGQQVTLSCSPISGHRSVSWYQQTPGQGLQFLFEYFSETQRNKGNFPGRFSGRQFSNSRSEMNVSTLELGDSALYLCASGTGDPTEAFFGQGTRLTVV.

The rearrangement joins TRBV18 to TRBJ2-5; TRBD2 agrees at 7 bases. The CDR3 has 13 residues. With V trimmed by 2 bases and J by 5 bases, 2 bases remained unmatched. Per the germline V gene, CDR1 is KGHSH and CDR2 is LQKENI. The chain's CDR3 is CASSPGLGETQYF. The DNA for the CDR3 is TGTGCCAGCTCACCAGGACTAGGGGAGACCCAGTACTTC.

This chain uses TRBV7-9 with TRBJ1-2, with no clear D. Per the germline V gene, CDR1 is SEHNR and CDR2 is FQNEAQ (reference sequence). V gave up 1 base and J gave up 6 bases, with 6 bases separating them. The CDR3 is 12 amino acids. CDR3 DNA sequence: TGTGCCAGCAGCTTAGTTACTAATGGCTACACCTTC. This encodes CASSLVTNGYTF. Full variable domain (rest looked up from reference TRBV7-9 and TRBJ1-2): DTGVSQNPRHKITKRGQNVTFRCDPISEHNRLYWYRQTLGQGPEFLTYFQNEAQLEKSRLLSDRFSAERPKGSFSTLEIQRTEQGDSAMYLCASSLVTNGYTFGSGTRLTVV.

The V gene is TRBV2, the J gene TRBJ2-1, with 10 bases fitting TRBD1. Per germline, CDR1 SNHLY and CDR2 FYNNEI. The CDR3 totals 15 residues. The J segment lost 5 bases and the V segment lost 7 bases, leaving 8 bases of the junction unmatched. CDR3 residues: CASIPRDRGDNEQFF. The CDR3 DNA reads TGTGCCAGCATACCACGGGACAGGGGCGACAATGAGCAGTTCTTC.

Points on this clone: The limits of the CDR3 on the DNA are not certain, so only TCRdb's listed CDR3 is given. The rearrangement joins TRBV21-1 to TRBJ2-7; the table's TRBD2 call for D was not verified on the DNA. TRBV21-1 is flagged as a pseudogene. The CDR3 is made up of 20 amino acids, end residues included. CDR3 sequence reads: CASSKAWGQGASGRAYEQYF.

The genes are TRBV7-3 and TRBJ1-1, with D tentatively TRBD1 (6 bases). V gave up 2 bases and J gave up 5 bases, with 9 bases separating them. Per germline, CDR1 SGHTA and CDR2 FQGTGA. This CDR3 has 13 residues. Here the CDR3 reads CASSLGGETEAFF. For the CDR3, the DNA is TGTGCCAGCAGCTTAGGGGGCGAGACTGAAGCTTTCTTT.